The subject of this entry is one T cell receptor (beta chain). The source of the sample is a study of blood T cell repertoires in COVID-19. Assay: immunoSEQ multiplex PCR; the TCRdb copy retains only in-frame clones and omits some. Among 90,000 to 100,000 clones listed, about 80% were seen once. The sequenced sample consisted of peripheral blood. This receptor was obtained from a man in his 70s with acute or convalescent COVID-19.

The CDR3 coding sequence is TGTGCCAGCAGCTCTACTGGTAACAGGGGGACTGAAGCTTTCTTT. It is translated as CASSSTGNRGTEAFF. The chain uses TRBV7-3 and TRBJ1-1; 8 bases map to TRBD1. Per the germline V gene, CDR1 is SGHTA and CDR2 is FQGTGA. V dropped 4 bases and J dropped 5; count of bases not matched to a gene: 9. The CDR3 consists of 15 residues.